This TCR beta chain emerged from a study of blood T cell repertoires in COVID-19. Produced via immunoSEQ multiplex PCR; TCRdb's table is partial and in-frame only. The sample shows under 200,000 clones, roughly 85% of them seen only once. The germline CDR1 and CDR2 sequences are GTSNPN and SVGIG (reference sequence). This CDR3 is 14 amino acids long. Losses at the gene ends were 2 bases for V and 5 bases for J; bases not matched to a gene: 7. The rearrangement links TRBV30 to TRBJ2-5, with 8 bases identical to TRBD1. Sequencing input: peripheral blood. This sequence originates from a middle-aged man with acute or convalescent COVID-19. The CDR3 is CAWSTGGTGETQYF. The CDR3, as DNA: TGTGCCTGGAGTACAGGGGGGACCGGTGAGACCCAGTACTTC.